The rows below give T cell receptor beta chains drawn from one sample of a study of blood T cell repertoires in COVID-19. Method: immunoSEQ multiplex PCR; TCRdb's copy keeps in-frame clones and lacks some. The table has approximately 100,000 clones, around 81% seen once. Specimen: peripheral blood. The source of these receptors is a human donor in a cohort sampled during active COVID-19. The CDR3 runs from the conserved cysteine through the conserved F or W. A D gene is named only where the DNA matches it firmly. Part of the rows lack a size; the others show once, few, many or a class for expanded clones.

clone_size: .
j_call: TRBJ1-1
v_call: TRBV6-5
d_call: TRBD1
cdr3_nt: TGTGCCAGCAGCCTCAGGGGGCTGGGGAACACTGAAGCTTTCTTT
cdr3_aa: CASSLRGLGNTEAFF

clone_size: .
j_call: TRBJ2-3
v_call: TRBV4-3
d_call: TRBD2
cdr3_nt: TGCGCCAGCAGCCCACGGACTAGCGGCACAGATACGCAGTATTTT
cdr3_aa: CASSPRTSGTDTQYF

clone_size: .
j_call: TRBJ1-1
v_call: TRBV19
d_call: .
cdr3_nt: TGTGCCAGTAGCAACAGGGAGCTGAACACTGAAGCTTTCTTT
cdr3_aa: CASSNRELNTEAFF

clone_size: .
j_call: TRBJ2-1
v_call: TRBV19
d_call: TRBD2
cdr3_nt: TGTGCCAGTAGACCCAGCGGGAGCGGGAATGAGCAGTTCTTC
cdr3_aa: CASRPSGSGNEQFF

clone_size: .
j_call: TRBJ1-6
v_call: TRBV9
d_call: TRBD1
cdr3_nt: TGTGCCAGCAGCGTAAAAGGGACAGGGGATTCACCCCTCCACTTT
cdr3_aa: CASSVKGTGDSPLHF

clone_size: .
j_call: TRBJ1-5
v_call: TRBV25-1
d_call: .
cdr3_nt: TGTGCCAGCAGCCCCAGGGGTAGCAATCAGCCCCAGCATTTT
cdr3_aa: CASSPRGSNQPQHF

clone_size: .
j_call: TRBJ1-1
v_call: TRBV27
d_call: TRBD1
cdr3_nt: TGTGCCAGCAGTTCCATCGACAGGGCCACTGAAGCTTTCTTT
cdr3_aa: CASSSIDRATEAFF

clone_size: .
j_call: TRBJ2-5
v_call: TRBV11-3
d_call: .
cdr3_nt: TGTGCCAGCAGCTTAGACGGACGTCACCGGGAGACTATCCTCCAAGAGACCCAGTACTTC
cdr3_aa: CASSLDGRHRETILQETQYF

clone_size: once
j_call: TRBJ1-4
v_call: TRBV19
d_call: TRBD1
cdr3_nt: TGTGCCAGTAGCCGGGACAGAAATGAAAAACTGTTTTTT
cdr3_aa: CASSRDRNEKLFF

clone_size: .
j_call: TRBJ1-4
v_call: TRBV5-4
d_call: .
cdr3_nt: TGTGCCAGCAGCAATGCCGCTGGGGCATCTAATGAAAAACTGTTTTTT
cdr3_aa: CASSNAAGASNEKLFF

clone_size: .
j_call: TRBJ2-6
v_call: TRBV6-2/TRBV6-3
d_call: TRBD1
cdr3_nt: TGTGCCAGCAGTAGACAGGGGGCGGGGGCCAACGTCCTGACTTTC
cdr3_aa: CASSRQGAGANVLTF

clone_size: .
j_call: TRBJ1-1
v_call: TRBV9
d_call: .
cdr3_nt: TGTGCCAGCAGCGTAACCATAACAGAGAACACTGAAGCTTTCTTT
cdr3_aa: CASSVTITENTEAFF

clone_size: few
j_call: TRBJ2-7
v_call: TRBV3-1/TRBV3-2
d_call: .
cdr3_nt: TGTGCCAGCAGCCAAGAAGGCGGACAGCCTCGCTACGAGCAGTACTTC
cdr3_aa: CASSQEGGQPRYEQYF

clone_size: .
j_call: TRBJ2-7
v_call: TRBV4-2
d_call: TRBD2
cdr3_nt: TGTGCCAGCAGCCCCGCTAATCTAGCGGCCCGACCCTACGAGCAGTACTTC
cdr3_aa: CASSPANLAARPYEQYF

clone_size: .
j_call: TRBJ2-7
v_call: TRBV11-3
d_call: .
cdr3_nt: TGTGCCAGCAGCTTAAGTACAGAGCAGTACTTC
cdr3_aa: CASSLSTEQYF

clone_size: .
j_call: TRBJ1-1
v_call: TRBV10-3
d_call: .
cdr3_nt: TGTGCCATCAGTGATTCAGTTGGGGGCGTCACTGAAGCTTTCTTT
cdr3_aa: CAISDSVGGVTEAFF

clone_size: .
j_call: TRBJ1-5
v_call: TRBV29-1
d_call: .
cdr3_nt: TGCAGCGTTGGAGAGGGACACCAGCCCCAGCATTTT
cdr3_aa: CSVGEGHQPQHF

clone_size: .
j_call: TRBJ1-1
v_call: TRBV6-6
d_call: .
cdr3_nt: TGTGCCAGCAGTCACAACAGGGCCATTGACACTGAAGCTTTCTTT
cdr3_aa: CASSHNRAIDTEAFF

clone_size: few
j_call: TRBJ2-7
v_call: TRBV5-1
d_call: TRBD1
cdr3_nt: TGCGCCAGCAGCTCAGGGACAGGGGCCTACGAGCAGTACTTC
cdr3_aa: CASSSGTGAYEQYF

clone_size: .
j_call: TRBJ2-7
v_call: TRBV7-8
d_call: .
cdr3_nt: TGTGCCAGCAGCTTCGGTCTTTTCCACGAGCAGTACTTC
cdr3_aa: CASSFGLFHEQYF

clone_size: .
j_call: TRBJ2-3
v_call: TRBV6-2/TRBV6-3
d_call: TRBD2
cdr3_nt: TGTGCCAGCAGCCCGACTAGCGGGAGATCAGATACGCAGTATTTT
cdr3_aa: CASSPTSGRSDTQYF

clone_size: few
j_call: TRBJ2-7
v_call: TRBV5-1
d_call: TRBD1
cdr3_nt: TGCGCCAGCGGGACAGGGTCCTACGAGCAGTACTTC
cdr3_aa: CASGTGSYEQYF

clone_size: few
j_call: TRBJ2-5
v_call: TRBV15
d_call: .
cdr3_nt: TGTGCCACCAGCAGAGATCTAGCTGGAGAGACCCAGTACTTC
cdr3_aa: CATSRDLAGETQYF

clone_size: .
j_call: TRBJ2-1
v_call: TRBV15
d_call: .
cdr3_nt: TGTGCCACCAGCAGAGGAACAATCACAGGAGCCTTCTACAATGAGCAGTTCTTC
cdr3_aa: CATSRGTITGAFYNEQFF

clone_size: .
j_call: TRBJ2-1
v_call: TRBV29-1
d_call: .
cdr3_nt: TGCAGCGTACTAGACATTACTGAGCAGTTCTTC
cdr3_aa: CSVLDITEQFF

clone_size: .
j_call: TRBJ1-2
v_call: TRBV11-3
d_call: .
cdr3_nt: TGTGCCAGCAGCCTGGGGGGTACCTATGGCTACACCTTC
cdr3_aa: CASSLGGTYGYTF

clone_size: .
j_call: TRBJ1-3
v_call: TRBV4-3
d_call: .
cdr3_nt: TGCGCCAGCAGCCAATACAGTCTCTCTGGAAACACCATATATTTT
cdr3_aa: CASSQYSLSGNTIYF

clone_size: .
j_call: TRBJ2-5
v_call: TRBV25-1
d_call: TRBD2
cdr3_nt: TGTGCCAGCAGTGAGGCTGGGACTAGCGCACAAGAGACCCAGTACTTC
cdr3_aa: CASSEAGTSAQETQYF

clone_size: once
j_call: TRBJ2-1
v_call: TRBV14
d_call: .
cdr3_nt: TGTGCCAGCAGCCAGTACAGGAACAATGAGCAGTTCTTC
cdr3_aa: CASSQYRNNEQFF

clone_size: .
j_call: TRBJ1-6
v_call: TRBV11-2
d_call: TRBD1
cdr3_nt: TGTGCCAGCAGCGCAAGGCGGGACAGATCACCCCTCCACTTT
cdr3_aa: CASSARRDRSPLHF

clone_size: .
j_call: TRBJ1-2
v_call: TRBV20-1
d_call: .
cdr3_nt: TGCAGTGCGTACGGTAACTATGGCTACACCTTC
cdr3_aa: CSAYGNYGYTF

clone_size: .
j_call: TRBJ2-2
v_call: TRBV6-2/TRBV6-3
d_call: .
cdr3_nt: TGTGCCAGCAGCCCCGCGCGGTTTAACACCGGGGAGCTGTTTTTT
cdr3_aa: CASSPARFNTGELFF

clone_size: .
j_call: TRBJ2-6
v_call: TRBV5-8
d_call: .
cdr3_nt: TGTGCCAGCAGCCCATCTTATGGGAGGACCTCTGGGGCCAACGTCCTGACTTTC
cdr3_aa: CASSPSYGRTSGANVLTF

clone_size: .
j_call: TRBJ1-3
v_call: TRBV6-1
d_call: .
cdr3_nt: TGTGCCAGCAGTGAAGGTGCGGCTGGAAACACCATATATTTT
cdr3_aa: CASSEGAAGNTIYF

clone_size: .
j_call: TRBJ2-1
v_call: TRBV19
d_call: TRBD1
cdr3_nt: TGTGCCAGTAGTTTGGGACAGGTATACAATGAGCAGTTCTTC
cdr3_aa: CASSLGQVYNEQFF

clone_size: .
j_call: TRBJ1-4
v_call: TRBV3-1/TRBV3-2
d_call: .
cdr3_nt: TGTGCCAGCAGCCTCCAGACAGCAGTTAATGAAAAACTGTTTTTT
cdr3_aa: CASSLQTAVNEKLFF

clone_size: .
j_call: TRBJ2-2
v_call: TRBV6-1
d_call: TRBD2
cdr3_nt: TGTGCCAGCAGTGAGAGGGTAGCGGGAGGGACCGGGGAGCTGTTTTTT
cdr3_aa: CASSERVAGGTGELFF

clone_size: .
j_call: TRBJ1-1
v_call: TRBV28
d_call: TRBD1
cdr3_nt: TGTGCCAGCAGTGGCCGGGACAGGGGAAGGAACACTGAAGCTTTCTTT
cdr3_aa: CASSGRDRGRNTEAFF